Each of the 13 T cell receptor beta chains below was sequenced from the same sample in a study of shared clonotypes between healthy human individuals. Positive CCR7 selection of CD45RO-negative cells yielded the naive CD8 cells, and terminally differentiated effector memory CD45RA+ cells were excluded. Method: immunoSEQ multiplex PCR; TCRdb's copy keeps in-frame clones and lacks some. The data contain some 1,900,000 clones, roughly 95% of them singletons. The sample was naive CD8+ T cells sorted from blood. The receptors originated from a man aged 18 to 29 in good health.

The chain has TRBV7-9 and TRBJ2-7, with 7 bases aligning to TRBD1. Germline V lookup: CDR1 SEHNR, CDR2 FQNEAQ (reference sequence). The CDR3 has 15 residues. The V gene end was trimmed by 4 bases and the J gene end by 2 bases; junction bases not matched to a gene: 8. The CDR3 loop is CASSSSNRGTYEQYF. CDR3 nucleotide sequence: TGTGCCAGCAGCTCCTCCAACAGGGGAACCTACGAGCAGTACTTC.

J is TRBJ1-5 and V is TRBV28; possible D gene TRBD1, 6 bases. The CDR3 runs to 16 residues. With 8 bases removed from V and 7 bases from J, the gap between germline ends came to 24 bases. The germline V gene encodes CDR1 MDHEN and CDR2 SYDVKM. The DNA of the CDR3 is TGTGCCAGCCACGCGGGGGCCTCGAGGGGGGTACAGCCCCAGCATTTT. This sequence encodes CASHAGASRGVQPQHF. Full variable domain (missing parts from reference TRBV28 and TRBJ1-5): DVKVTQSSRYLVKRTGEKVFLECVQDMDHENMFWYRQDPGLGLRLIYFSYDVKMKEKGDIPEGYSVSREKKERFSLILESASTNQTSMYLCASHAGASRGVQPQHFGDGTRLSIL.

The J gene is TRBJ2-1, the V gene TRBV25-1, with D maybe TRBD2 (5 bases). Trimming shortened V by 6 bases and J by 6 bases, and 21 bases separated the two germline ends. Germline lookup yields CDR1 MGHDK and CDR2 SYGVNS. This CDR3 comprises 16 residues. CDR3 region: CASSTPGVYLRNEQFF. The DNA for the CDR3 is TGTGCCAGCAGCACTCCCGGGGTCTACCTCCGCAATGAGCAGTTCTTC.

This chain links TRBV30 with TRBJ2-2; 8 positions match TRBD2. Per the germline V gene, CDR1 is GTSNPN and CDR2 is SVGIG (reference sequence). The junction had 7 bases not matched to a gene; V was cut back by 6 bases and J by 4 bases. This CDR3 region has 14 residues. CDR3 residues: CACSGTRFTGELFF. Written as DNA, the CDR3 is TGTGCCTGCTCCGGGACTAGATTCACCGGGGAGCTGTTTTTT.

CDR3 region: CASSPWVAGGLDTQYF. The CDR3 coding sequence is TGTGCCAGCAGCCCGTGGGTAGCGGGAGGGTTAGATACGCAGTATTTT. This sequence joins TRBV5-6 and TRBJ2-3; the match to TRBD2 covers 11 bases. J gave up 5 bases and V 4 bases, and 9 bases lay outside the gene matches. Germline V gene sequence: CDR1 SGHDT, CDR2 YYEEEE. The CDR3 runs 16 residues.

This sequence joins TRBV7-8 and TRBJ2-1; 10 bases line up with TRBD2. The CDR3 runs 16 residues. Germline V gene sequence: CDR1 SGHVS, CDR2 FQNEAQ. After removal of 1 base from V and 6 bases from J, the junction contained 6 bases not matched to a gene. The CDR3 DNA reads TGTGCCAGCAGCTTAGAACTAGCGGGATGGGGCAATGAGCAGTTCTTC. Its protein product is CASSLELAGWGNEQFF. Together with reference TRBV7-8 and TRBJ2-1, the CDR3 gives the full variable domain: GAGVSQSPRYKVAKRGQDVALRCDPISGHVSLFWYQQALGQGPEFLTYFQNEAQLDKSGLPSDRFFAERPEGSVSTLKIQRTQQEDSAVYLCASSLELAGWGNEQFFGPGTRLTVL.

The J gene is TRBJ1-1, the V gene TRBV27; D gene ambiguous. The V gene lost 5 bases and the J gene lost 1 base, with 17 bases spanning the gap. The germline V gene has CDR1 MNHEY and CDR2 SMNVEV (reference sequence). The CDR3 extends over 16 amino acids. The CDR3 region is CASSPLLLGPNTEAFF. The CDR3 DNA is TGTGCCAGCAGTCCCCTCCTGCTGGGCCCGAACACTGAAGCTTTCTTT.

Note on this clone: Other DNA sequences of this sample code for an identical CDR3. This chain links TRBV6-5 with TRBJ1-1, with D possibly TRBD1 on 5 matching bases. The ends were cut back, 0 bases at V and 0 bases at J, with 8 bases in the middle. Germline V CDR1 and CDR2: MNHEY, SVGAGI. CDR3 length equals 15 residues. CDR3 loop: CASSYSGTLNTEAFF. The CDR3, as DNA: TGTGCCAGCAGTTACTCCGGGACTCTGAACACTGAAGCTTTCTTT.

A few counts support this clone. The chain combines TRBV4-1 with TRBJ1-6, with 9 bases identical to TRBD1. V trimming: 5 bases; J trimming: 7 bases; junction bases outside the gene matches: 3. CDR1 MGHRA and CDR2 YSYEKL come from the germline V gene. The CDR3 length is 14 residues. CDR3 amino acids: CASSWTGDNSPLHF. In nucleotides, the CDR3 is TGCGCCAGCAGCTGGACAGGGGACAATTCACCCCTCCACTTT.

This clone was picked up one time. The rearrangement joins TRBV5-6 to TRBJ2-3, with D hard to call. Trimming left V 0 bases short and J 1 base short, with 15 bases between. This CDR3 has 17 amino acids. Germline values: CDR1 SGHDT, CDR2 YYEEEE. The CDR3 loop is CASSLDWRESGTDTQYF. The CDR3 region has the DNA TGTGCCAGCAGCTTGGATTGGCGCGAGTCAGGCACAGATACGCAGTATTTT. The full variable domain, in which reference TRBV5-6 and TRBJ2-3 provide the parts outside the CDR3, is DAGVTQSPTHLIKTRGQQVTLRCSPKSGHDTVSWYQQALGQGPQFIFQYYEEEERQRGNFPDRFSGHQFPNYSSELNVNALLLGDSALYLCASSLDWRESGTDTQYFGPGTRLTVL.

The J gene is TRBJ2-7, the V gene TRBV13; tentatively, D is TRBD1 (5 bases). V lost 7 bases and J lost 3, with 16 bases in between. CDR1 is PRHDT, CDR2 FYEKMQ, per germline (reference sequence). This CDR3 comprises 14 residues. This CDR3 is CASTQGGSFYEQYF. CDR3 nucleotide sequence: TGTGCCAGCACCCAGGGCGGATCCTTCTACGAGCAGTACTTC.

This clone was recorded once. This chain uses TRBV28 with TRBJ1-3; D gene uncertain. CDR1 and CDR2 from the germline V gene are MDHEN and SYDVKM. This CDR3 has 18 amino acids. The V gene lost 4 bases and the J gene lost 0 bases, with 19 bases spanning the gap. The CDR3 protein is CASSSPWQVTFSGNTIYF. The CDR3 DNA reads TGTGCCAGCAGTTCCCCCTGGCAGGTGACATTCTCTGGAAACACCATATATTTT.

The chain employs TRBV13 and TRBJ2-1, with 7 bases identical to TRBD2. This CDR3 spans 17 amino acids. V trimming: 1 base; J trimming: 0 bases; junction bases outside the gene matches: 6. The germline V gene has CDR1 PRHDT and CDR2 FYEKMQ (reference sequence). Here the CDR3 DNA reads TGTGCCAGCAGCTTAGTGGGTGGGACTATCTCCTACAATGAGCAGTTCTTC. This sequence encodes CASSLVGGTISYNEQFF.